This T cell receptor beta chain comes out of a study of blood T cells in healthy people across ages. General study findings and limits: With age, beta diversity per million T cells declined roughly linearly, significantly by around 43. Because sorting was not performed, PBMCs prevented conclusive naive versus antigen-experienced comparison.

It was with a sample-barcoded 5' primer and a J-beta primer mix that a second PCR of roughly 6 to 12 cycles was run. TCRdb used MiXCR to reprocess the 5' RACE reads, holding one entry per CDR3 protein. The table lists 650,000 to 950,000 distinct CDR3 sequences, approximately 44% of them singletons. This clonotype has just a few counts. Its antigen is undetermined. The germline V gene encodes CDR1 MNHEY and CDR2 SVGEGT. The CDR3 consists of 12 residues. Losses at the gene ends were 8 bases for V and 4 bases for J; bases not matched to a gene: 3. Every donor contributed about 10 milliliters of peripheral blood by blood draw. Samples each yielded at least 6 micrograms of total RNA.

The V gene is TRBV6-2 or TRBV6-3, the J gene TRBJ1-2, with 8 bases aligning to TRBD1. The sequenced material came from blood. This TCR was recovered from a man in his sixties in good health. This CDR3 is CASWTGFYGYTF. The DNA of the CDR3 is TGTGCCAGCTGGACAGGGTTCTATGGCTACACCTTC.